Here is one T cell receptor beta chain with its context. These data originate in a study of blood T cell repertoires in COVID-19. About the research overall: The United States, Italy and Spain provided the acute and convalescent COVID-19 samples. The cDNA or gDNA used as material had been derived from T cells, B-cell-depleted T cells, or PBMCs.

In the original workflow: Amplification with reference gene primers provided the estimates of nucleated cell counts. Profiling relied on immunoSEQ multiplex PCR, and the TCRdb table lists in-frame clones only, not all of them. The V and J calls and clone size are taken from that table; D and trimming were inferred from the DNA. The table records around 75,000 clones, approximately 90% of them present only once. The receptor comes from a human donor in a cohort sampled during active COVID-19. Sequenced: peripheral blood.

In DNA form, the CDR3 reads TGTGCCAGCAGTTCGTCGACAGGGGGCGGAGATACGCAGTATTTT. Encoded protein: CASSSSTGGGDTQYF. The V call is TRBV27, the J call TRBJ2-3; TRBD1 agrees at 10 bases. The CDR3 runs 15 residues. Germline values: CDR1 MNHEY, CDR2 SMNVEV (reference sequence). V shed 4 bases and J 5 bases; nucleotides not matched to a gene: 6.